These T cell receptor beta chains were read from a single sample in a study of shared clonotypes between healthy human individuals. The data were produced by immunoSEQ multiplex PCR, yet TCRdb's version contains in-frame clones alone and is incomplete. Of around 1.5 million clones in the sample, under 99% were seen once. Input material: naive CD4+ T cells sorted from blood. These receptors were obtained from a man aged 25 to 40 in good health. CDR3s include the opening cysteine and the closing phenylalanine or tryptophan.

>TRBV21-1|TRBJ1-2
CASSKRGTGASYGYTF
>TRBV21-1|TRBJ2-5
CASSNGRGPYQETQYF
>TRBV28|TRBJ1-5
CASNRETGGKSAPQHF
>TRBV19|TRBJ2-1
CASSIGTSLDEQFF
>TRBV5-1|TRBJ1-2
CASSLSGQPEGYTF
>TRBV7-9|TRBJ2-3
CASSSDGGTDTQYF
>TRBV18|TRBJ2-5
CASSPLGRETQYF
>TRBV28|TRBJ2-1
CASINSWGEQFF
>TRBV14|TRBJ2-3
CASSPADTQYF
>TRBV9|TRBJ2-7
CASSAEDPAPRNEQYF
>TRBV7-7|TRBJ2-1
CASSSQVAANSGEQFF
>TRBV4-3|TRBJ2-5
CASSQDGTGAQETQYF
>TRBV6-5|TRBJ1-2
CASSYSGTGDYGYTF